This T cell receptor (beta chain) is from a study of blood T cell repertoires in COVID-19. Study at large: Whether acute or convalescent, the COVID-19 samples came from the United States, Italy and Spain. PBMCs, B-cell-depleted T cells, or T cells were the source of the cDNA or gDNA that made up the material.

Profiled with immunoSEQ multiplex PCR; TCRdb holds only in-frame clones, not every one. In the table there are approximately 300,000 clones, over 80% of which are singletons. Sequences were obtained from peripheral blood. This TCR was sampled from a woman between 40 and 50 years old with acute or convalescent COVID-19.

DNA of the CDR3: TGTGCCAGCAGCTTAGTGGGCCCAGGGGCAGAGACCCAGTACTTC. This translates into CASSLVGPGAETQYF. The V and J genes are TRBV7-6 and TRBJ2-5; D is perhaps TRBD1 (6 bases). This CDR3 is 15 amino acids long. The germline CDR1 and CDR2 sequences are SGHVS and FNYEAQ. The V gene lost 1 base and the J gene lost 4 bases, with 13 bases spanning the gap.